This TCR beta chain was obtained from a study of beta chain features in type 1 diabetes. Study-wide results and caveats: There were fewer insertions and more deletions at the VDJ junctions of type 1 diabetes patients.

In the case of this clone: Its specificity is unknown.

TCRB transcripts that were expressed got sequenced, as all of the isolated RNA had been reverse transcribed. Libraries were prepared by immunoSEQ multiplex PCR; TCRdb keeps only in-frame clonotypes and omits some of them. The sample has over 100,000 clones, approximately 37% seen once; the top ten hold less than 0.08%. In total, each donor contributed a single heparinised blood draw that averaged around 100 mL. Per germline, CDR1 SEHNR and CDR2 FQNEAQ (reference sequence). The CDR3 runs 17 residues. Germline trimming cut 2 bases from V and 5 bases from J; bases unmatched to any gene: 8. Sequencing was done on a sample of stem cell memory CD4+ T cells from blood. This TCR was recovered from a woman between 18 and 29 years old in good health. The chain links TRBV7-9 to TRBJ2-5; 13 nucleotides match TRBD2. CDR3 amino acids: CASSLRGLAGVRETQYF. In nucleotides, the CDR3 is TGTGCCAGCAGCTTAAGAGGACTAGCGGGAGTTCGGGAGACCCAGTACTTC.